The clone carrying this T cell receptor (beta chain) was recorded many times. Its specificity is not known. V was clipped by 1 base and J by 3 bases; unmatched bases: 5. Germline lookup yields CDR1 SEHNR and CDR2 FQNEAQ (reference sequence). This CDR3 is 16 amino acids long. This sample is part of a study of T cell repertoires in cytomegalovirus infection. About the study: The public TCR beta signatures pointed to both CMV infection and matching HLA type.

Whole-study results and caveats: The ex vivo response was dominated by HLA-C-restricted CMV-specific TCR beta clonotypes. Identification of carriers of CMV plus the relevant HLA was achieved through cumulative public TCR beta family frequency.

TCRdb ran MiXCR on the reads and lists one entry per CDR3 protein. The data hold 150,000 to 200,000 distinct CDR3 sequences, with around an eighth observed a single time. The specimen was PBMCs. The clonotype was recovered from a human donor in good health (CMV status not recorded). Some clones in this sample may be carry-over from other donors' samples. The genes are TRBV7-9 and TRBJ2-1; TRBD2 matches at 8 bases. In DNA, the CDR3 is TGTGCCAGCAGCTTAGGGGGCGGGAGGATCTACAATGAGCAGTTCTTC. Encoded protein: CASSLGGGRIYNEQFF.